A selection of T cell receptor beta chains follows, all from one sample in a study of blood T cell repertoires in COVID-19. This table comes from immunoSEQ multiplex PCR, and its TCRdb copy is limited to in-frame clones, with some not included. The sample lists 110,000 to 150,000 clones, around 81% occurring once. The sequenced sample was peripheral blood. The source is a human donor in a cohort sampled during active COVID-19. Both conserved end residues are part of each CDR3. The D gene is left open where the match is weak. Clone sizes are given selectively: once, few, many, or a class where the clone is expanded.

.,TRBV7-9,TRBD1,TRBJ1-2,TGTGCCAGCAGCTCTCGGCCAGGGGGAAAGGGCTATGGCTACACCTTC,CASSSRPGGKGYGYTF
few,TRBV28,.,TRBJ1-2,TGTGCCAGCAGAGAGGGATTTGACTATGGCTACACCTTC,CASREGFDYGYTF
.,TRBV7-9,.,TRBJ2-7,TGTGCCAGCAGCTTAATCTCGGAGTCCGACGAGCAGTACTTC,CASSLISESDEQYF
.,TRBV9,TRBD1,TRBJ1-6,TGTGCCAGCAGCACCGGCTCAGGGGGCTCCTATAATTCACCCCTCCACTTT,CASSTGSGGSYNSPLHF
.,TRBV24-1,TRBD1,TRBJ2-4,TGTGCCACCAGTGAGGCAGGACAGGGTAAAAACATTCAGTACTTC,CATSEAGQGKNIQYF
.,TRBV7-9,TRBD2,TRBJ2-5,TGTGCCAGCAGCTTCCGCCACAAGACCCGGGGGGGAGAGACCCAGTACTTC,CASSFRHKTRGGETQYF
.,TRBV10-3,.,TRBJ1-2,TGTGCCATCAGTGATAGTCAGGGTGTTGGCTACACCTTC,CAISDSQGVGYTF
.,TRBV4-1,TRBD1,TRBJ1-5,TGCGCCAGCAGCCAACAGGGACAGGGGAATCAGCCCCAGCATTTT,CASSQQGQGNQPQHF
.,TRBV6-6,.,TRBJ2-7,TGTGCCAGCAGCTATCGGGACAAATCCTACGAGCAGTACTTC,CASSYRDKSYEQYF
.,TRBV20-1,TRBD2,TRBJ2-7,TGCAGTGCTGCAACCGGGACTACGTCGTACTTC,CSAATGTTSYF
.,TRBV7-9,.,TRBJ2-3,TGTGCCAGCAGCTTCGATTTGGTGGGCGGGATAACTAGCACAGATACGCAGTATTTT,CASSFDLVGGITSTDTQYF
.,TRBV12-3/TRBV12-4,.,TRBJ1-5,TGTGCCAGCAGTTTTTCAGGGGTCCAGCCCCAGCATTTT,CASSFSGVQPQHF
.,TRBV5-5,.,TRBJ1-2,TGTGCCAGCAGAATTATCGGACAGAACTATGGCTACACCTTC,CASRIIGQNYGYTF
.,TRBV6-5,TRBD2,TRBJ2-1,TGTGCCAGCAGTTACCGGCGGGCTAGCGGGAATGAGCAGTTCTTC,CASSYRRASGNEQFF
.,TRBV28,.,TRBJ1-3,TGTGCCAGCCGTGCGGGGGGGGGAAACACCATATATTTT,CASRAGGGNTIYF
.,TRBV3-1/TRBV3-2,.,TRBJ2-7,TGTGCCAGCAGCCAAGATGGGCCACCCAGCTACGAGCAGTACTTC,CASSQDGPPSYEQYF
.,TRBV24-1,.,TRBJ2-1,TGTGCCACCAGTGATTTTAAACGTAGACCAGCGGAATACAATGAGCAGTTCTTC,CATSDFKRRPAEYNEQFF
.,TRBV5-4,TRBD2,TRBJ2-2,TGTGCCAGCAGCCCAGGGACTAGCCCGAACTCGAACACCGGGGAGCTGTTTTTT,CASSPGTSPNSNTGELFF
few,TRBV5-1,TRBD1,TRBJ2-7,TGCGCCAGCAATTTGGGGACAGGGAAGAACGAGCAGTACTTC,CASNLGTGKNEQYF
.,TRBV2,.,TRBJ1-6,TGTGCCAGCAGGGGGGCGGTGGCGAGTTCACCCCTCCACTTT,CASRGAVASSPLHF
.,TRBV28,.,TRBJ1-2,TGTGCCAGCAGTTTTTTTTCGCAGGTGATACCCGGAGGCTACACCTTC,CASSFFSQVIPGGYTF
.,TRBV19,TRBD2,TRBJ2-7,TGTGCCAGTAGTATAGGTAGCGGGAGCTCCTACGAGCAGTACTTC,CASSIGSGSSYEQYF
once,TRBV10-1,.,TRBJ2-7,TGCGCCAGCCGTGGAGGGCCCCACGAGCAGTACTTC,CASRGGPHEQYF
.,TRBV24-1,TRBD1,TRBJ1-1,TGTGCCACCAGTGATTCGACAGGGACCATGAACACTGAAGCTTTCTTT,CATSDSTGTMNTEAFF
.,TRBV9,TRBD1,TRBJ2-2,TGTGCCAGCAGCCTCACCGGGACAGGGGGGACCGGGGAGCTGTTTTTT,CASSLTGTGGTGELFF
.,TRBV9,.,TRBJ2-1,TGTGCCAGCAGCGTTGAGTACGTGGGGGGCTCCTACAATGAGCAGTTCTTC,CASSVEYVGGSYNEQFF
.,TRBV7-2,TRBD2,TRBJ2-2,TGTGCCAGCAGCCCCGAGGCTAGCGGGATAACCGGGGAGCTGTTTTTT,CASSPEASGITGELFF
.,TRBV4-2,TRBD1,TRBJ2-4,TGTGCCAGCAGCCAAGTTTGGGGTGAGGGGGCGGTGGCCAAAAACATTCAGTACTTC,CASSQVWGEGAVAKNIQYF
.,TRBV24-1,TRBD1,TRBJ2-6,TGTGCCACCAGTGGGTTCCCGGGACAGGGGGCGACTGGGGCCAACGTCCTGACTTTC,CATSGFPGQGATGANVLTF
.,TRBV5-1,TRBD1,TRBJ2-6,TGCGCCAGCAGCAACGACAGGGAAAGCTCTGGGGCCAACGTCCTGACTTTC,CASSNDRESSGANVLTF
once,TRBV27,TRBD2,TRBJ2-1,TGTGCCAGCAGGCTCTCAGCGGGATGGGTGAAAAATGAGCAGTTCTTC,CASRLSAGWVKNEQFF
.,TRBV19,TRBD1,TRBJ2-4,TGTGCCAGTAGTATATGGATCCGGGACAGCAAAAACATTCAGTACTTC,CASSIWIRDSKNIQYF
few,TRBV7-9,.,TRBJ1-6,TGTGCCAGCAGCTTAATAAATTCACCCCTCCACTTT,CASSLINSPLHF
.,TRBV28,.,TRBJ1-4,TGTGCCAGCAGCAGGGTCCCTGGGGAAAAACTGTTTTTT,CASSRVPGEKLFF
.,TRBV19,TRBD1,TRBJ2-7,TGTGCCAGTAGGGCGACAGGGGACCCCTCCTACGAGCAGTACTTC,CASRATGDPSYEQYF
.,TRBV4-3,TRBD2,TRBJ2-2,TGCGCCAGCAGAGGACTAGCGGGAGCACGGAACACCGGGGAGCTGTTTTTT,CASRGLAGARNTGELFF
.,TRBV7-2,.,TRBJ1-1,TGTGCCAGCAGCTTCGGTAGCAGGGACACTGAAGCTTTCTTT,CASSFGSRDTEAFF
.,TRBV7-9,.,TRBJ2-2,TGTGCCAGCAGCCTAGGATTGACTTGGACCGGGGAGCTGTTTTTT,CASSLGLTWTGELFF
.,TRBV4-2,.,TRBJ2-1,TGTGCCAGCAGCCAGGGTATAGCGGAAGACTCCTACAATGAGCAGTTCTTC,CASSQGIAEDSYNEQFF
.,TRBV9,TRBD1,TRBJ2-7,TGTGCCAGCAGCGTCGGTTCCGGGACAGGGCACTACGAGCAGTACTTC,CASSVGSGTGHYEQYF
.,TRBV28,.,TRBJ2-3,TGTGCCAGCATTAACTTAGGGGGAGAGAACACAGATACGCAGTATTTT,CASINLGGENTDTQYF
once,TRBV7-2,TRBD1,TRBJ1-2,TGTGCCAGCAGCCCGGACTTGCCGGGACAGGGCTATGGCTACACCTTC,CASSPDLPGQGYGYTF
.,TRBV19,.,TRBJ1-4,TGTGCCAGTAGTATGTCGAACACCGAAAAACTGTTTTTT,CASSMSNTEKLFF